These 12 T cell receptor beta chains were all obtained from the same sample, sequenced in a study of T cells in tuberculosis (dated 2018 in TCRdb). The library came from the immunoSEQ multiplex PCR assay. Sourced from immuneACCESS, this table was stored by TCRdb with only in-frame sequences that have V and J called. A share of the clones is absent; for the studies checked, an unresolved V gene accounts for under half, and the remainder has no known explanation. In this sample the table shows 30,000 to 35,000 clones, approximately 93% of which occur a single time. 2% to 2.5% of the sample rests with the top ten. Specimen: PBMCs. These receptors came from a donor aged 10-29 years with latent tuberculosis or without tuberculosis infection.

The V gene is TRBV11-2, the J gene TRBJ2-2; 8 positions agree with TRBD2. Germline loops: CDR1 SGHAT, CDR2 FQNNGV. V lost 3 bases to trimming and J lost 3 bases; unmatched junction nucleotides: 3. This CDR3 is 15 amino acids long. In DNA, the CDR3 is TGTGCCAGCAGCTTCACACTAGCGGACACCGGGGAGCTGTTTTTT. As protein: CASSFTLADTGELFF.

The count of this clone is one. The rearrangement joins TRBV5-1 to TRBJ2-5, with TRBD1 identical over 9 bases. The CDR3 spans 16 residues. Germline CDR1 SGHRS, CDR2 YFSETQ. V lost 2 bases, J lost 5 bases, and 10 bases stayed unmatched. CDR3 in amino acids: CASSFGDRGKGETQYF. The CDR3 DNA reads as TGCGCCAGCAGCTTTGGAGACAGGGGGAAAGGGGAGACCCAGTACTTC. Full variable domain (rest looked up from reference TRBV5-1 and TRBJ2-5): KAGVTQTPRYLIKTRGQQVTLSCSPISGHRSVSWYQQTPGQGLQFLFEYFSETQRNKGNFPGRFSGRQFSNSRSEMNVSTLELGDSALYLCASSFGDRGKGETQYFGPGTRLLVL.

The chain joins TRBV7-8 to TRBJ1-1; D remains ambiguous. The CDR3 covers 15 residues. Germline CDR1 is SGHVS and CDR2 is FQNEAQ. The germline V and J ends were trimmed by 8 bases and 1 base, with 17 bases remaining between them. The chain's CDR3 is CASFPLGRQNTEAFF. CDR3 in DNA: TGTGCCAGCTTCCCTTTGGGGAGACAGAACACTGAAGCTTTCTTT.

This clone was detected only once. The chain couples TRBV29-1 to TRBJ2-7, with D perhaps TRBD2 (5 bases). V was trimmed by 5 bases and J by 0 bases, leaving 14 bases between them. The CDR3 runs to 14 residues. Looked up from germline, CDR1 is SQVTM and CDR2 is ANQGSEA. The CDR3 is CSVSRTLSSYEQYF. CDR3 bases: TGCAGCGTTTCCCGGACTTTGAGCTCCTACGAGCAGTACTTC.

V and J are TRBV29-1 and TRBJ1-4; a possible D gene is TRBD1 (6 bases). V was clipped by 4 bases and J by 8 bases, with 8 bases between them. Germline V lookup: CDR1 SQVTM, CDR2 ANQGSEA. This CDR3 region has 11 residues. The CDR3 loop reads CSVGGPEKLFF. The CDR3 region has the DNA TGCAGCGTTGGGGGGCCCGAAAAACTGTTTTTT.

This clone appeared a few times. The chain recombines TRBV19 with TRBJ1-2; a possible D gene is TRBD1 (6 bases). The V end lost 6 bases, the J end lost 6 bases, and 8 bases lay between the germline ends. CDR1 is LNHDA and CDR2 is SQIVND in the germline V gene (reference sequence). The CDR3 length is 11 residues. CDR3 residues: CASRYRDGYTF. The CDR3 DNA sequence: TGTGCCAGTAGGTACAGGGATGGCTACACCTTC. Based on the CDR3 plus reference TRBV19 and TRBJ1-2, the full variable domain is DGGITQSPKYLFRKEGQNVTLSCEQNLNHDAMYWYRQDPGQGLRLIYYSQIVNDFQKGDIAEGYSVSREKKESFPLTVTSAQKNPTAFYLCASRYRDGYTFGSGTRLTVV.

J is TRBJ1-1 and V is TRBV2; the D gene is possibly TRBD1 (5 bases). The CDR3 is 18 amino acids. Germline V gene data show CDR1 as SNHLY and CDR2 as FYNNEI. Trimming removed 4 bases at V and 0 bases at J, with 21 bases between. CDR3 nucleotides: TGTGCCAGCAGTGGGGTTGGAGGGGCCAGACAGATGAACACTGAAGCTTTCTTT. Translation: CASSGVGGARQMNTEAFF.

The CDR3 loop is CASSQRREGTGELFF. CDR3 DNA: TGTGCCAGCAGCCAAAGGAGGGAGGGGACCGGGGAGCTGTTTTTT. The chain is built from TRBV5-5 and TRBJ2-2; 7 bases align to TRBD2. The CDR3 sequence is 15 residues long. V dropped 4 bases and J dropped 5; count of bases not matched to a gene: 8. Germline V gene sequence: CDR1 SGHKS, CDR2 YYEKEE (reference sequence).

CDR3 coding DNA: TGTGCCAGTAGAAGCAGGAGCACAGATACGCAGTATTTT. Amino acids: CASRSRSTDTQYF. The rearrangement joins TRBV19 to TRBJ2-3; no definite D call. The CDR3 spans 13 residues. Trimming removed 6 bases at V and 0 bases at J, with 7 bases between. Germline CDR1 LNHDA, CDR2 SQIVND (reference sequence).

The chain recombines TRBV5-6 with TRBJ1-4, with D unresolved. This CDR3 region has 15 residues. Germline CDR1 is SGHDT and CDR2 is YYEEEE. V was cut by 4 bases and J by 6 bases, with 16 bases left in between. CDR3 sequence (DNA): TGTGCCAGCAGCAACGTTCCGGTGGCGGATGAAAAACTGTTTTTT. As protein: CASSNVPVADEKLFF.

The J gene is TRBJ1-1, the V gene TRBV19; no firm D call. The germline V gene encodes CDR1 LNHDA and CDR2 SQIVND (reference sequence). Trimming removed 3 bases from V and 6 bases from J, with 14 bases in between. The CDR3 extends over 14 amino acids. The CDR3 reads CASSIVSLAAEAFF. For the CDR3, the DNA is TGTGCCAGTAGTATCGTTAGTTTGGCGGCTGAAGCTTTCTTT.

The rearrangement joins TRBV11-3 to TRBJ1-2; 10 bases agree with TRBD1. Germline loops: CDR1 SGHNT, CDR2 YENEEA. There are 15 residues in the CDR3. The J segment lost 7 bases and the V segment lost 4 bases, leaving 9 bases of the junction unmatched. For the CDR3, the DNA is TGTGCCAGCAGCTCTACTCACCGGGACAGGGGTGGCTACACCTTC. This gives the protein CASSSTHRDRGGYTF.